These T cell receptor beta chains were read from a single sample in a study of T-cell reconstitution after alpha-beta-depleted transplantation in children. TCRdb re-derived calls from the PCR reads in MiXCR, one entry per CDR3 protein. The repertoire includes about 98,000 distinct CDR3 sequences, about 8% of them detected once, and 15% to 20% sits in the top ten. Here the sequenced sample was PBMCs, taken before TCRalphabeta/CD19-depleted stem cell transplant. These TCRs come from a boy younger than 10 with acute lymphoblastic leukemia, due to receive a stem cell transplant. Each CDR3 is given with its conserved first and last residue. A D gene is named only where the DNA matches it firmly.

D gene	V gene	J gene	CDR3 protein
.	TRBV20-1	TRBJ2-1	CSAREPGNEQFF
.	TRBV7-9	TRBJ2-5	CASSPWTGQETQYF
.	TRBV5-6	TRBJ2-5	CASSLAGAGKETQYF
.	TRBV10-2	TRBJ1-4	CASSEVPTNEKLFF
.	TRBV29-1	TRBJ1-2	CSVDSGYGYTF
.	TRBV12-3/TRBV12-4	TRBJ2-2	CASSLAGQNTGELFF
.	TRBV6-2/TRBV6-3	TRBJ1-1	CASSYAFQGGEAFF
TRBD1	TRBV6-5	TRBJ2-3	CASSYSRTGGTDTQYF
TRBD1	TRBV20-1	TRBJ1-6	CSARKTGQGNSPLHF
.	TRBV6-5	TRBJ1-5	CASSLGGGASNQPQHF
.	TRBV7-2	TRBJ1-3	CASSLVPGSSGNTIYF
TRBD1	TRBV20-1	TRBJ1-5	CSAEDREISNQPQHF
.	TRBV7-8	TRBJ1-2	CASSSAGTDYGYTF
.	TRBV6-1	TRBJ2-2	CASSPRQENTGELFF
TRBD1	TRBV19	TRBJ1-5	CASSLQGVTNQPQHF
.	TRBV28	TRBJ1-6	CASSSGQTTSPFNSPLHF
TRBD2	TRBV7-8	TRBJ2-1	CASSLGLAGNKDEQFF
.	TRBV5-6	TRBJ1-5	CASSLGRYSNQPQHF
TRBD2	TRBV9	TRBJ2-2	CASSVGGEGAGELFF
.	TRBV4-2	TRBJ1-3	CASSQDRGASNTIYF
.	TRBV5-1	TRBJ2-7	CASSLEQTYEQYF
TRBD2	TRBV5-1	TRBJ2-3	CASSLLTSGGHTDTQYF
TRBD1	TRBV5-1	TRBJ1-2	CASSDTTGKNYGYTF
.	TRBV7-9	TRBJ1-2	CASSSTGTIYGYTF
TRBD1	TRBV6-1	TRBJ1-5	CASSEGAGGDNQPQHF
.	TRBV6-2/TRBV6-3	TRBJ2-5	CASKEGGLGETQYF